This TCR beta chain comes out of a study of tumor-infiltrating lymphocytes in localized non-small cell lung cancer. Study-wide results and limits: T-cell fraction did not differ between immunotypes IM1 and IM2. Different pieces of the same tissue were used for each assay.

About this clone: The antigen is unknown.

TCRdb's copy holds only in-frame clones and misses some; the assay was immunoSEQ multiplex PCR. Among 20,000 to 25,000 clones listed, approximately 59% were seen once. CDR1 and CDR2 (germline): MNHEY, SVGAGI. Unmatched junction bases numbered 4, after V lost 6 bases and J lost 2 bases. CDR3 size: 14 residues. The sample consisted of lung tumor tissue. The V and J genes are TRBV6-5 and TRBJ2-7, with 10 bases aligning to TRBD1. The TCR sequence derives from a human donor with non-small cell lung cancer. The CDR3 coding sequence is TGTGCCAGCAGGACAGGGGGCAGGACCTACGAGCAGTACTTC. Protein: CASRTGGRTYEQYF.